The 24 T cell receptor beta chains below all came from one sample that was sequenced in a study of blood T cell repertoires in COVID-19. The repertoire was sequenced with immunoSEQ multiplex PCR; TCRdb's copy has only in-frame clones and lacks some. Here the sample spans over 150,000 clones, around 90% being singletons. The source material was PBMCs or T cells enriched from blood (not recorded which). The receptors stem from a woman aged 25 to 39 who had recovered from COVID-19.

The chain links TRBV3-1 (or the pseudogene TRBV3-2) to TRBJ1-2; D ambiguous. V lost 0 bases and J lost 4, with 12 bases in between. CDR3 length equals 15 residues. The germline gives CDR1 LGHDT, CDR2 YNNKEL (reference sequence). Here the CDR3 DNA reads TGTGCCAGCAGCCAAGACGGCGGGGATGTCTATGGCTACACCTTC. This codes for CASSQDGGDVYGYTF.

The CDR3 DNA follows: TGTGCCAGCAGTTACTCAGGGGTGGATCGGACCGGGGAGCTGTTTTTT. Translating gives CASSYSGVDRTGELFF. This sequence joins TRBV6-5 and TRBJ2-2, with a possible D match to TRBD1 (5 bases). The germline V gene has CDR1 MNHEY and CDR2 SVGAGI. The V gene lost 0 bases and the J gene lost 5 bases, with 13 bases spanning the gap. CDR3 length: 16 residues.

The gene calls are TRBV3-1 (or the pseudogene TRBV3-2) and TRBJ2-1, with 9 nucleotides matching TRBD2. The CDR3 consists of 15 residues. The V and J ends lost 4 bases and 6 bases, in that order; junction bases with no gene match: 7. CDR1 LGHDT and CDR2 YNNKEL come from the germline V gene (reference sequence). CDR3 loop: CASSRRGGAVNEQFF. The CDR3 DNA reads TGTGCCAGCAGCCGGCGCGGGGGGGCCGTCAATGAGCAGTTCTTC.

The chain is built from TRBV5-1 and TRBJ1-1; tentatively, D is TRBD1 (6 bases). Trimming removed 5 bases from V and 4 bases from J, with 12 bases in between. The CDR3 sequence is 13 residues long. CDR1 is SGHRS, CDR2 YFSETQ, per germline. For the CDR3, the DNA is TGCGCCAGCAGTACAGGGCTAGGCACTGAAGCTTTCTTT. Its protein product is CASSTGLGTEAFF.

The chain carries TRBV5-1 and TRBJ2-3; 10 positions match TRBD2. Looked up from germline, CDR1 is SGHRS and CDR2 is YFSETQ. The V gene end was trimmed by 0 bases and the J gene end by 2 bases; junction bases not matched to a gene: 6. This CDR3 has 17 residues. This chain's CDR3 is CASSLVASGGPTDTQYF. The CDR3, as DNA: TGCGCCAGCAGCTTGGTGGCTAGCGGGGGTCCCACAGATACGCAGTATTTT.

The gene calls are TRBV30 and TRBJ1-2; D unresolved. The CDR3 is made up of 13 amino acids. Germline V gene lookup returns CDR1 GTSNPN and CDR2 SVGIG (reference sequence). Trimming removed 2 bases at V and 8 bases at J, with 15 bases between. The CDR3 region is CAWSLAISGGYTF. The DNA for the CDR3 is TGTGCCTGGAGTTTAGCCATCTCGGGGGGCTACACCTTC.

The table lists this clone with a count of one. The genes are TRBV19 and TRBJ1-5, with 10 bases fitting TRBD1. This CDR3 contains 19 residues. The germline gives CDR1 LNHDA, CDR2 SQIVND (reference sequence). J was trimmed by 0 bases and V by 4 bases; bases with no gene match: 12. The CDR3 coding sequence is TGTGCCAGTAGTACCCGAGCAGGACAGGGGGGCCATAGCAATCAGCCCCAGCATTTT. Its protein product is CASSTRAGQGGHSNQPQHF. Looking up the rest from reference TRBV19 and TRBJ1-5 gives the full variable domain: DGGITQSPKYLFRKEGQNVTLSCEQNLNHDAMYWYRQDPGQGLRLIYYSQIVNDFQKGDIAEGYSVSREKKESFPLTVTSAQKNPTAFYLCASSTRAGQGGHSNQPQHFGDGTRLSIL.

The genes are TRBV25-1 and TRBJ2-2, with a tentative D call TRBD2 (5 bases). V lost 5 bases and J lost 6, with 13 bases in between. This CDR3 contains 14 residues. Germline CDR1 and CDR2: MGHDK and SYGVNS. In nucleotides, the CDR3 is TGTGCCAGCAGTTTCCAGGCGGGTCCCGGGGAGCTGTTTTTT. Translated, it gives CASSFQAGPGELFF.

The rearrangement uses TRBV5-1 and TRBJ2-3; the match to TRBD2 covers 13 bases. This CDR3 comprises 17 residues. Germline CDR1 reads SGHRS; CDR2 reads YFSETQ. With 0 bases clipped from V and 5 bases from J, the junction kept 6 bases outside the gene matches. For the CDR3, the DNA is TGCGCCAGCAGCTTGGCAACTAGCGGGGGGGCAGAAGATACGCAGTATTTT. It codes for CASSLATSGGAEDTQYF.

This chain links TRBV30 with TRBJ1-5; possibly TRBD1 for D (5 bases). Germline V gene data show CDR1 as GTSNPN and CDR2 as SVGIG (reference sequence). This CDR3 has 14 residues. The V gene lost 1 base and the J gene lost 3 bases, with 10 bases spanning the gap. In nucleotides, the CDR3 is TGTGCCTGGAGTGGCAGGGAGGACAATCAGCCCCAGCATTTT. It codes for CAWSGREDNQPQHF.

This rearrangement joins TRBV7-2 to TRBJ2-2; D might be TRBD2 (7 bases). The V gene's germline CDR1 is SGHTA and CDR2 FQGNSA. The V gene lost 5 bases and the J gene lost 2 bases, with 15 bases spanning the gap. The CDR3 spans 16 residues. The CDR3 loop is CASSPLGGLNTGELFF. The CDR3 nucleotides are TGTGCCAGCAGCCCCCTCGGGGGGCTCAACACCGGGGAGCTGTTTTTT.

V and J are TRBV12-3 or TRBV12-4 and TRBJ2-5; D is undetermined. The CDR3 runs to 11 residues. V shed 3 bases and J shed 4 bases, with 3 bases lying between them. CDR3 DNA: TGTGCCAGCAGTTTCGGAGAGACCCAGTACTTC. It is translated as CASSFGETQYF.

The J gene is TRBJ2-5, the V gene TRBV4-2; 9 positions agree with TRBD2. CDR3 size: 17 residues. The germline V gene has CDR1 LGHNA and CDR2 YNFKEQ. The V and J ends lost 4 bases and 2 bases, in that order; junction bases with no gene match: 11. The CDR3 DNA follows: TGTGCCAGCAGCCGTATCACGGAGACTAGCGGACAAGAGACCCAGTACTTC. It yields the protein CASSRITETSGQETQYF.

The sample holds a few counts of this clone. V gene TRBV3-1 (or the pseudogene TRBV3-2) combines with J gene TRBJ1-6; weak D call: TRBD1 (5 bases). Germline values: CDR1 LGHDT, CDR2 YNNKEL (reference sequence). Trimming took off 4 bases at V and 7 bases at J, with 8 bases between the two ends. This CDR3 contains 13 residues. As DNA, the CDR3 is TGTGCCAGCAGCCCAAACAGGAATTCACCCCTCCACTTT. It encodes CASSPNRNSPLHF.

This chain connects TRBV9 to TRBJ1-2, with a weak D call TRBD1 (5 bases). This CDR3 region has 15 residues. Germline V gene sequence: CDR1 SGDLS, CDR2 YYNGEE. Trimming removed 0 bases from V and 7 bases from J, with 16 bases in between. CDR3 region: CASSVASAGPPGYTF. CDR3 in DNA: TGTGCCAGCAGCGTAGCGTCCGCAGGGCCCCCTGGCTACACCTTC.

The chain recombines TRBV4-2 with TRBJ2-5; 14 bases fit TRBD2. The J segment lost 4 bases and the V segment lost 5 bases, leaving 12 bases of the junction unmatched. This CDR3 comprises 18 residues. Germline V gene data show CDR1 as LGHNA and CDR2 as YNFKEQ. The CDR3 reads CASSSGLAGGQQGETQYF. The CDR3 DNA reads as TGTGCCAGCAGCTCTGGACTAGCGGGGGGCCAGCAGGGAGAGACCCAGTACTTC.

The rearrangement links TRBV18 to TRBJ1-1; D is unresolved. The CDR3 contains 15 residues. V was clipped by 3 bases and J by 4 bases, with 15 bases between them. Germline V gene data show CDR1 as KGHSH and CDR2 as LQKENI. The CDR3 nucleotides read TGTGCCAGCTCACCCAGCGTGGAGGAGGGCACTGAAGCTTTCTTT. Amino acids: CASSPSVEEGTEAFF.

V and J are TRBV12-3 or TRBV12-4 and TRBJ2-5; D not certain. The CDR3 extends over 12 amino acids. The V end was cut by 5 bases, the J end by 5 bases, with 9 bases between. The CDR3 region is CASSPAGETQYF. CDR3 nucleotide sequence: TGTGCCAGCAGTCCCGCAGGCGAGACCCAGTACTTC.

V gene TRBV12-5 combines with J gene TRBJ2-2; no definite D call. V was clipped by 6 bases and J by 5 bases, with 13 bases between them. Looked up from germline, CDR1 is LGHNT and CDR2 is FRNRAP. CDR3 length: 14 residues. The CDR3 loop is CASGPLSGTGELFF. The CDR3, as DNA: TGTGCTAGTGGCCCTCTTTCCGGGACCGGGGAGCTGTTTTTT.

The chain is built from TRBV5-1 and TRBJ1-4; D may be TRBD1 (6 bases). The V gene lost 4 bases and the J gene lost 7 bases, with 17 bases spanning the gap. The germline V gene has CDR1 SGHRS and CDR2 YFSETQ. The CDR3 sequence is 15 residues long. CDR3 in amino acids: CASSLESGGAEKLFF. The CDR3 nucleotides read TGCGCCAGCAGCCTGGAGTCTGGGGGGGCTGAAAAACTGTTTTTT.

The chain uses TRBV7-2 and TRBJ1-5; 7 nucleotides line up with TRBD1. This CDR3 comprises 15 residues. Germline CDR1 SGHTA, CDR2 FQGNSA. The J segment lost 5 bases and the V segment lost 1 base, leaving 5 bases of the junction unmatched. The CDR3 is CASSLGQGSYQPQHF. The CDR3 nucleotides read TGTGCCAGCAGCTTAGGACAGGGCTCCTATCAGCCCCAGCATTTT.

The chain couples TRBV5-1 to TRBJ2-2, with unresolved D. The CDR3 is 15 amino acids. Trimming stripped 1 base from V and 2 bases from J, with 9 bases between. Germline CDR1 SGHRS, CDR2 YFSETQ. CDR3 protein: CASSLSATNTGELFF. The DNA for the CDR3 is TGCGCCAGCAGCTTGTCCGCGACAAACACCGGGGAGCTGTTTTTT.

The rearrangement joins TRBV7-9 to TRBJ2-7; possibly TRBD1 for D (6 bases). V lost 5 bases to trimming and J lost 7 bases, with 21 bases between them. CDR1 and CDR2 (germline): SEHNR, FQNEAQ (reference sequence). This CDR3 has 15 amino acids. The CDR3 spells CASSPYRVSPGEQYF. CDR3 nucleotide sequence: TGTGCCAGCAGCCCTTACAGGGTCTCTCCGGGTGAGCAGTACTTC.

The chain uses TRBV27 and TRBJ2-7; the D is unclear. The CDR3 is 14 residues long. Per germline, CDR1 MNHEY and CDR2 SMNVEV (reference sequence). V was pared by 3 bases and J by 0 bases, with 9 bases between. For the CDR3, the DNA is TGTGCCAGCAGTTTTGGCTCTAGCTCCTACGAGCAGTACTTC. Its protein is CASSFGSSSYEQYF.